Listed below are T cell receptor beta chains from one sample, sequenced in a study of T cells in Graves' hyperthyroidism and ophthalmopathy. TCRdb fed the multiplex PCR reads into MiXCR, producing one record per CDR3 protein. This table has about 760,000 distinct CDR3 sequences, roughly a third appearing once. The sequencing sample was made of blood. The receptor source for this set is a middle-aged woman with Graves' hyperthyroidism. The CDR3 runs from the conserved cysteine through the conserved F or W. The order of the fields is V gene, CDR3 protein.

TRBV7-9	CASSKAGTAGAFF
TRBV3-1	CASSQDRGRDRETQYF
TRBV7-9	CASGASFGSNTGELFF
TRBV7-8	CASSFEDHYEQYF
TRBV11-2	CASSLNFGLGTGTNYGYTF
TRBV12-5	CASGLGLRETQYF
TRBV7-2	CASSQMWAGGFLNSPLHF
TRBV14	CASNLAGQGSHEQYF
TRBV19	CASSGRGAANYGYTF
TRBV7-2	CASSRAPGQGSSYEQYF
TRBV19	CASSIDKTGRRAFF
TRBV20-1	CSAAGGPNSYEQYF
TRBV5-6	CASSLVSSNSPLHF